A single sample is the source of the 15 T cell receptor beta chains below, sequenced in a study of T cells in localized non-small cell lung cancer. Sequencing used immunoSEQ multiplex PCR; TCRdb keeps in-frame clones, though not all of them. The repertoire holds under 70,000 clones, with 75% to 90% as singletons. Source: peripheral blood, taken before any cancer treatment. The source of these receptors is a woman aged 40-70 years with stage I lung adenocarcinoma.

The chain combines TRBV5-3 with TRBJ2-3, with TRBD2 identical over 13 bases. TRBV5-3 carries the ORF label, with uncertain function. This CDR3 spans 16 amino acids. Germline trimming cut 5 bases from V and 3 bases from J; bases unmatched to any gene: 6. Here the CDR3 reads CARSSGTSGATDTQYF. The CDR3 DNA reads TGTGCCAGAAGTTCTGGGACTAGCGGGGCAACAGATACGCAGTATTTT.

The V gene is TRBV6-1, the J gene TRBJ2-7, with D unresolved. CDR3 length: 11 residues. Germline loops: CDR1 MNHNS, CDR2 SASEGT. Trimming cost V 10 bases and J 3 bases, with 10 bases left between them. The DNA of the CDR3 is TGTGCCATTGGACGGAACTACGAGCAGTACTTC. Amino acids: CAIGRNYEQYF.

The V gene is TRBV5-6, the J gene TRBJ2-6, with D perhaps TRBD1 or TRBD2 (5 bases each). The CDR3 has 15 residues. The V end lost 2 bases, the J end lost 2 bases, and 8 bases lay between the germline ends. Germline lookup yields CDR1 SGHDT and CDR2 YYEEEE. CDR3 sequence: CASSFGAAGANVLTF. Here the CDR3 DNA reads TGTGCCAGCAGCTTCGGGGCAGCTGGGGCCAACGTCCTGACTTTC.

As DNA, the CDR3 is TGTGCCAGCTCACCAGGGGGACTGAGTCAAGAGACCCAGTACTTC. This codes for CASSPGGLSQETQYF. This chain connects TRBV18 to TRBJ2-5, with a tentative D call TRBD2 (6 bases). The CDR3 extends over 15 amino acids. Per germline, CDR1 KGHSH and CDR2 LQKENI. V lost 2 bases to trimming and J lost 2 bases, with 12 bases between them.

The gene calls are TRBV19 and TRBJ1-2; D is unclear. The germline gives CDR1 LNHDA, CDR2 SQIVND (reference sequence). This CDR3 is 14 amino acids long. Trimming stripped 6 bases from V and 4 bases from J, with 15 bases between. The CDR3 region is CASSPGESSYGYTF. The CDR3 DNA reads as TGTGCCAGTAGCCCCGGGGAAAGCAGCTATGGCTACACCTTC. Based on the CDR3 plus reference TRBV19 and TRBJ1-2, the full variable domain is DGGITQSPKYLFRKEGQNVTLSCEQNLNHDAMYWYRQDPGQGLRLIYYSQIVNDFQKGDIAEGYSVSREKKESFPLTVTSAQKNPTAFYLCASSPGESSYGYTFGSGTRLTVV.

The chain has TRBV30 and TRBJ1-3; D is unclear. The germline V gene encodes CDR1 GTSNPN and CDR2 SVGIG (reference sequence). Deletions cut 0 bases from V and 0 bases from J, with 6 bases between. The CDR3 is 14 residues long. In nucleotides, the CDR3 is TGTGCCTGGAGTGTAGGGAGCTCTGGAAACACCATATATTTT. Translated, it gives CAWSVGSSGNTIYF.

The CDR3 spells CASRLAGQGGSGYTF. For the CDR3, the DNA is TGTGCCAGCAGGTTGGCAGGACAGGGAGGTTCTGGCTACACCTTC. The J gene is TRBJ1-2, the V gene TRBV28; TRBD1 matches at 8 bases. Germline V gene lookup returns CDR1 MDHEN and CDR2 SYDVKM. This CDR3 contains 15 residues. V lost 6 bases, J lost 7 bases, and 13 bases stayed unmatched.

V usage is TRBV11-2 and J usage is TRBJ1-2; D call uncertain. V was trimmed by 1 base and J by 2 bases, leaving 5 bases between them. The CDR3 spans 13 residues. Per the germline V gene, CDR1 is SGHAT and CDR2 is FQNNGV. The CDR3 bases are TGTGCCAGCAGCTTAGGGCAGAACTATGGCTACACCTTC. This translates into CASSLGQNYGYTF.

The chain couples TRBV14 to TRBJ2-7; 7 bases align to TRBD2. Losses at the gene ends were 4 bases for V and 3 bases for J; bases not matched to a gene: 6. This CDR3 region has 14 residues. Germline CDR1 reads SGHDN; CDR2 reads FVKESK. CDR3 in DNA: TGTGCCAGCAGCCGTAGCGGGTCTTTCTACGAGCAGTACTTC. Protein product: CASSRSGSFYEQYF.

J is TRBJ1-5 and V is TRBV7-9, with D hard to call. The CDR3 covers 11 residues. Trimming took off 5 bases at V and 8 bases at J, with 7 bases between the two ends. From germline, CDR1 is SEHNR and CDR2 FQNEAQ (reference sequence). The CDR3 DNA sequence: TGTGCCAGCAGCCGTACGGAGCCCCAGCATTTT. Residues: CASSRTEPQHF.

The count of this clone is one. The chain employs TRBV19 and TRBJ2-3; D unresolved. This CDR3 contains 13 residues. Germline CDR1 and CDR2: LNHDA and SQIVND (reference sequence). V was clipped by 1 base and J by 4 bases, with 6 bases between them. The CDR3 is CASSIAQSDTQYF. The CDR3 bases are TGTGCCAGTAGTATAGCTCAATCAGATACGCAGTATTTT.

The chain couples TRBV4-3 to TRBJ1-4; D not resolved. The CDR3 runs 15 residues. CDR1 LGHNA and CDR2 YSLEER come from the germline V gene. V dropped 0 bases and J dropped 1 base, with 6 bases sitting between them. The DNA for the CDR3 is TGCGCCAGCAGCCAAGAGATCGGAACTAATGAAAAACTGTTTTTT. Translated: CASSQEIGTNEKLFF.

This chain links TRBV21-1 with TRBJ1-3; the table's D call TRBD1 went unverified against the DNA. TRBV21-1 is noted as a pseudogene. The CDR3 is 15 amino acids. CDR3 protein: CASSARDRAGNTIYF. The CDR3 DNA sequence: TGTGCCAGCAGCGCCCGGGACAGGGCTGGAAACACCATATATTTT.

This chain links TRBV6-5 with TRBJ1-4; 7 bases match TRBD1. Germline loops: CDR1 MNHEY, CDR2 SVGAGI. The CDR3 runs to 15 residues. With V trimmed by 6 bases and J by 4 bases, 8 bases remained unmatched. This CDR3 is CASSAGTAFNEKLFF. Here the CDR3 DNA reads TGTGCCAGCAGCGCTGGGACAGCTTTTAATGAAAAACTGTTTTTT.

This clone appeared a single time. This CDR3 reads CASSLMDSITDTQYF. CDR3 sequence (DNA): TGTGCCAGCAGCTTAATGGACAGTATCACAGATACGCAGTATTTT. The chain recombines TRBV7-2 with TRBJ2-3; D possibly corresponds to TRBD1 (6 bases). The CDR3 covers 15 residues. The V and J ends lost 2 bases and 2 bases respectively, with 11 bases between them. The germline V gene has CDR1 SGHTA and CDR2 FQGNSA.